This passage covers 16 T cell receptor beta chains from one sample sequenced in a study of spatial heterogeneity in lung cancer. TCRdb redid the calling of the 5' RACE reads with MiXCR, one entry per CDR3 protein. The sample includes about 41,000 distinct CDR3 sequences, 12% of them seen just once. Time point reported: sample taken at primary tumor resection. Unsorted samples of tumor, nontumor lung or frozen PBMC had their whole RNA sequenced. The sequences come from PBMCs, collected at surgery. These receptor sequences come from a female donor with early-stage non-small cell lung cancer.

This clonotype was picked up many times. The rearrangement links TRBV6-1 to TRBJ2-3; TRBD1 might be the D (5 bases). V dropped 1 base and J dropped 4 bases, with 18 bases sitting between them. The length of the CDR3 is 17 residues. The V gene's germline CDR1 is MNHNS and CDR2 SASEGT. CDR3 loop: CASSEEVGERGADTQYF. CDR3 coding DNA: TGTGCCAGCAGTGAAGAGGTTGGGGAAAGGGGTGCAGATACGCAGTATTTT.

This clonotype has more than one count but fewer than ten. This chain uses TRBV20-1 with TRBJ2-1; TRBD2 matches at 10 bases. The CDR3 has 13 amino acids. J was trimmed by 11 bases and V by 5 bases; bases with no gene match: 9. The germline V gene encodes CDR1 DFQATT and CDR2 SNEGSKA (reference sequence). CDR3 nucleotides: TGCAGTGCTGGACGGGCTAGCGGGGGTCAGCAGTTCTTC. Protein: CSAGRASGGQQFF.

The genes are TRBV12-3 or TRBV12-4 and TRBJ2-1; TRBD2 agrees at 8 bases. J was trimmed by 8 bases and V by 3 bases; bases with no gene match: 9. CDR3 length: 15 residues. CDR3 nucleotide sequence: TGTGCCAGCAGTTTGCCCGAGCGGGGGATTGATGAGCAGTTCTTC. Its translation is CASSLPERGIDEQFF.

This clonotype was found a few times. CDR3 amino acids: CSAESSGALTEQYF. In DNA, the CDR3 is TGCAGTGCTGAGTCTTCCGGGGCCCTCACCGAGCAGTACTTC. V is TRBV20-1 and J is TRBJ2-7; D may correspond to TRBD1 or TRBD2 (5 bases each). The germline V gene has CDR1 DFQATT and CDR2 SNEGSKA (reference sequence). Trimming left V 5 bases short and J 6 bases short, with 20 bases between. The CDR3 runs to 14 residues.

The chain couples TRBV5-1 to TRBJ2-7, with a possible D match to TRBD1 (5 bases). The CDR3 is 14 amino acids. The ends were cut back, 4 bases at V and 0 bases at J, with 11 bases in the middle. The germline V gene encodes CDR1 SGHRS and CDR2 YFSETQ. CDR3 loop: CASSSQGDSYEQYF. Written as DNA, the CDR3 is TGCGCCAGCAGCAGTCAGGGCGACTCCTACGAGCAGTACTTC.

This clonotype was counted a few times. The CDR3 DNA reads TGTGCCAGCAGCTTAGGGGGGGGTGCTGAAGCTTTCTTT. This codes for CASSLGGGAEAFF. The chain couples TRBV13 to TRBJ1-1, with D perhaps matching TRBD1 (5 bases). V was cut by 0 bases and J by 6 bases, with 8 bases left in between. This CDR3 has 13 residues. The germline V gene has CDR1 PRHDT and CDR2 FYEKMQ (reference sequence).

The CDR3 region is CASSPQTRSGANVLTF. Here the CDR3 DNA reads TGTGCCAGCTCACCGCAAACCCGTTCTGGGGCCAACGTCCTGACTTTC. This chain joins TRBV18 and TRBJ2-6; D is undetermined. Germline V gene lookup returns CDR1 KGHSH and CDR2 LQKENI. The CDR3 totals 16 residues. The ends were cut back, 3 bases at V and 1 base at J, with 10 bases in the middle.

This clonotype was counted a few times. This chain joins TRBV5-4 and TRBJ2-2; tentative D call: TRBD1 (5 bases). Germline CDR1 SGHNT, CDR2 YYREEE (reference sequence). The CDR3 totals 14 residues. V lost 0 bases, J lost 6 bases, and 9 bases lay in between. The CDR3 DNA reads as TGTGCCAGCAGCTTGGCAGGGCCCCCCGGGGAGCTGTTTTTT. Amino acids: CASSLAGPPGELFF.

This clonotype was found a few times. This chain connects TRBV30 to TRBJ1-4; maybe TRBD1 (6 bases). V lost 8 bases and J lost 8, with 18 bases in between. CDR3 length: 13 amino acids. Germline V CDR1 and CDR2: GTSNPN, SVGIG (reference sequence). The chain's CDR3 is CAARRGVGEKLFF. The CDR3 bases are TGTGCCGCTAGAAGGGGGGTCGGCGAAAAACTGTTTTTT.

V and J are TRBV2 and TRBJ1-6; D unresolved. Germline CDR1 and CDR2: SNHLY and FYNNEI. The ends were cut back, 8 bases at V and 4 bases at J, with 9 bases in the middle. This CDR3 has 13 amino acids. DNA for the CDR3: TGTGCCAGCGAGGCTGATTATAATTCACCCCTCCACTTT. Translated: CASEADYNSPLHF.

The genes are TRBV5-6 and TRBJ1-6; D may be TRBD1 (6 bases). CDR1 is SGHDT, CDR2 YYEEEE, per germline. CDR3 length: 14 residues. The V gene lost 5 bases and the J gene lost 10 bases, with 16 bases spanning the gap. The CDR3 DNA follows: TGTGCCAGCAGGGCCCGGGGGCGGGGGTCACCCCTCCACTTT. Amino acids: CASRARGRGSPLHF.

A few counts support this clonotype. The rearrangement uses TRBV20-1 and TRBJ1-2, with 8 bases aligning to TRBD1. Germline-derived CDR1 and CDR2 are DFQATT and SNEGSKA (reference sequence). The CDR3 is 15 residues long. V was clipped by 4 bases and J by 4 bases; unmatched bases: 11. The chain's CDR3 is CSAMEDREPLYGYTF. The CDR3 DNA reads TGCAGTGCTATGGAGGACAGGGAACCCCTCTATGGCTACACCTTC.

Relative to its sample, this clonotype is medium-sized (0.01 to 0.1%). The chain couples TRBV9 to TRBJ1-5, with 11 bases matching TRBD1. The CDR3 runs 19 residues. CDR1 SGDLS and CDR2 YYNGEE come from the germline V gene. V trimming: 0 bases; J trimming: 4 bases; junction bases outside the gene matches: 12. The CDR3 DNA follows: TGTGCCAGCAGCGTAGAGGACAGGGGGCCCAGATACCGAAATCAGCCCCAGCATTTT. Protein: CASSVEDRGPRYRNQPQHF.

This clonotype was found many times. The chain carries TRBV7-2 and TRBJ2-7; 12 positions match TRBD2. J gave up 3 bases and V 4 bases, and 16 bases lay outside the gene matches. Germline lookup yields CDR1 SGHTA and CDR2 FQGNSA. The CDR3 is made up of 19 amino acids. CDR3 residues: CASSSRLAGDSHILYEQYF. The DNA for the CDR3 is TGTGCCAGCAGCTCTCGACTAGCGGGGGATTCACACATACTCTACGAGCAGTACTTC.

This clonotype was found many times. This chain uses TRBV12-5 with TRBJ2-5; TRBD2 aligns across 11 bases. The J segment lost 1 base and the V segment lost 5 bases, leaving 3 bases of the junction unmatched. This CDR3 contains 15 residues. Germline CDR1 reads LGHNT; CDR2 reads FRNRAP. The CDR3 DNA is TGTGCTAGTGGTCCGACTAGCGGGGCCCAAGAGACCCAGTACTTC. Translated, it gives CASGPTSGAQETQYF. Using reference TRBV12-5 and TRBJ2-5 for the parts outside the CDR3, the full variable domain is DARVTQTPRHKVTEMGQEVTMRCQPILGHNTVFWYRQTMMQGLELLAYFRNRAPLDDSGMPKDRFSAEMPDATLATLKIQPSEPRDSAVYFCASGPTSGAQETQYFGPGTRLLVL.

This clonotype was recorded at least ten times. The chain uses TRBV20-1 and TRBJ2-7; D not resolved. From germline, CDR1 is DFQATT and CDR2 SNEGSKA (reference sequence). V was shortened by 3 bases and J by 2 bases, with 8 bases between the two germline ends. The CDR3 sequence is 12 residues long. CDR3 region: CSASKLTYEQYF. The DNA for the CDR3 is TGCAGTGCTAGTAAGTTAACCTACGAGCAGTACTTC.